This note documents a single T cell receptor (beta chain) sequence. This CDR3 contains 15 residues. Trimming at V came to 4 bases and at J to 0 bases, leaving 2 bases not matched to a gene. CDR1 MDHEN and CDR2 SYDVKM come from the germline V gene. The record originates from a study of blood T cell repertoires in COVID-19. Study background: Italy, Spain and the United States were the sources of the convalescent and acute COVID-19 samples. In each case, the material was cDNA or gDNA derived from T cells, B-cell-depleted T cells, or PBMCs.

Source study methods: Scientists estimated how many nucleated cells there were by amplifying reference gene primers. The repertoire was sequenced with immunoSEQ multiplex PCR; TCRdb's copy has only in-frame clones and lacks some. That table furnishes V, J and clone size, whereas the DNA furnished D and trimming. The profile shows more than 95,000 clones, 70% to 90% of them singletons. Specimen: peripheral blood. The chain uses TRBV28 and TRBJ2-1, with 8 bases identical to TRBD2. The sequence was collected from a man in his forties or fifties in a cohort sampled during active COVID-19. The CDR3 loop reads CASSSGTSSYNEQFF. For the CDR3, the DNA is TGTGCCAGCAGTTCAGGGACTAGCTCCTACAATGAGCAGTTCTTC.